Each of the 24 T cell receptor beta chains below was sequenced from the same sample in a study of CD8 T cells in Susac syndrome. RNA totalling roughly 0.45 to 1 ug underwent reverse transcription with random hexamers. TCRdb fed the immunoSEQ multiplex PCR reads into MiXCR, producing one record per CDR3 protein. The sample holds about 200,000 distinct CDR3 sequences, 90% to 95% seen once. The sample was CD4+ T cells from PBMCs. The receptors originated from a human donor with multiple sclerosis.

This chain joins TRBV5-1 and TRBJ2-5, with a possible D match to TRBD2 (5 bases). This CDR3 contains 14 residues. Trimming cost V 4 bases and J 4 bases, with 14 bases left between them. CDR1 SGHRS and CDR2 YFSETQ come from the germline V gene. CDR3 protein: CASSAATEGETQYF. CDR3 nucleotides: TGCGCCAGCAGCGCGGCCACCGAGGGAGAGACCCAGTACTTC.

The chain joins TRBV29-1 to TRBJ2-6; no definite D call. The V gene's germline CDR1 is SQVTM and CDR2 ANQGSEA. The V end lost 7 bases, the J end lost 4 bases, and 8 bases lay between the germline ends. This CDR3 comprises 12 residues. CDR3 residues: CSADTGANVLTF. Written as DNA, the CDR3 is TGCAGCGCCGATACGGGGGCCAACGTCCTGACTTTC.

The CDR3 spells CASSETDYPCGEQYF. In DNA, the CDR3 is TGTGCCAGCAGCGAGACAGACTACCCCTGCGGCGAGCAGTACTTC. The chain employs TRBV6-4 and TRBJ2-7; D tentatively fits TRBD1 or TRBD2 (5 bases each). CDR1 and CDR2 from the germline V gene are MRHNA and SNTAGT. Trimming stripped 6 bases from V and 6 bases from J, with 21 bases between. The CDR3 loop spans 15 amino acids.

CDR3 sequence (DNA): TGCGCCAGCAGCTTGTTACTAGCGGGGGGCAATGAGCAGTTCTTC. It encodes CASSLLLAGGNEQFF. The rearrangement links TRBV5-1 to TRBJ2-1; 12 bases are shared with TRBD2. The germline V gene encodes CDR1 SGHRS and CDR2 YFSETQ. V was pared by 1 base and J by 6 bases, with 2 bases of the junction left unmatched. The CDR3 covers 15 residues.

The chain carries TRBV30 and TRBJ2-7; the match to TRBD2 covers 11 bases. The CDR3 extends over 17 amino acids. Germline trimming cut 2 bases from V and 0 bases from J; bases unmatched to any gene: 9. The germline CDR1 and CDR2 sequences are GTSNPN and SVGIG (reference sequence). The CDR3 DNA sequence: TGTGCCTGGAGTTGGGGTAGCGGGGGGGGAACCTCCTACGAGCAGTACTTC. It encodes CAWSWGSGGGTSYEQYF.

The V call is TRBV4-2, the J call TRBJ2-2; D remains ambiguous. Trimming removed 0 bases at V and 4 bases at J, with 3 bases between. The CDR3 loop spans 13 amino acids. Looked up from germline, CDR1 is LGHNA and CDR2 is YNFKEQ. The CDR3, as DNA: TGTGCCAGCAGCCAAGATAGCACCGGGGAGCTGTTTTTT. Protein product: CASSQDSTGELFF.

The genes are TRBV7-9 and TRBJ2-4; no clear D. V dropped 5 bases and J dropped 7 bases, with 9 bases sitting between them. Germline CDR1 SEHNR, CDR2 FQNEAQ (reference sequence). The CDR3 spans 12 residues. CDR3 protein: CASSKERNIQYF. The CDR3 nucleotides read TGTGCCAGCAGCAAAGAGAGGAACATTCAGTACTTC.

V is TRBV6-6 and J is TRBJ2-3; TRBD1 is a possible D gene (6 bases). Germline CDR1 is MNHNY and CDR2 is SVGAGI (reference sequence). Trimming removed 6 bases from V and 6 bases from J, with 13 bases in between. The CDR3 runs 13 residues. The CDR3 region has the DNA TGTGCCAGCAGCCCCCAGGGGTGGGATACGCAGTATTTT. Amino acid sequence: CASSPQGWDTQYF.

This clonotype was seen only once. The chain has TRBV20-1 and TRBJ2-7, with D hard to call. The CDR3 sequence is 12 residues long. Germline V gives CDR1 DFQATT, CDR2 SNEGSKA (reference sequence). The ends were cut back, 4 bases at V and 0 bases at J, with 7 bases in the middle. CDR3 in DNA: TGCAGTGCTAAGATATCCTCCTACGAGCAGTACTTC. This codes for CSAKISSYEQYF.

The chain employs TRBV20-1 and TRBJ2-7, with TRBD2 matching over 11 bases. The CDR3 contains 14 residues. Losses at the gene ends were 3 bases for V and 2 bases for J; bases not matched to a gene: 3. Germline V lookup: CDR1 DFQATT, CDR2 SNEGSKA (reference sequence). In DNA form, the CDR3 reads TGCAGTGCTAGTCATAGCGGGAGGGCCTACGAGCAGTACTTC. Protein: CSASHSGRAYEQYF.

The chain uses TRBV29-1 and TRBJ2-2; 8 positions agree with TRBD2. CDR3 size: 15 residues. Germline values: CDR1 SQVTM, CDR2 ANQGSEA. With V trimmed by 6 bases and J by 4 bases, 10 bases remained unmatched. Here the CDR3 reads CSVQTSAIPTGELFF. CDR3 nucleotides: TGCAGCGTCCAGACTAGCGCCATCCCCACCGGGGAGCTGTTTTTT.

The chain links TRBV6-5 to TRBJ2-4, with a weak D call TRBD1 (5 bases). The germline CDR1 and CDR2 sequences are MNHEY and SVGAGI. The CDR3 runs to 16 residues. V was shortened by 0 bases and J by 5 bases, with 14 bases between the two germline ends. The CDR3: CASSYSIVDTQNIQYF. The DNA for the CDR3 is TGTGCCAGCAGTTACTCGATTGTGGACACCCAAAACATTCAGTACTTC.

V usage is TRBV20-1 and J usage is TRBJ1-6, with D possibly matching TRBD1 (5 bases). This CDR3 is built from 14 residues. V was cut by 5 bases and J by 7 bases, with 15 bases left in between. CDR1 DFQATT and CDR2 SNEGSKA come from the germline V gene (reference sequence). For the CDR3, the DNA is TGCAGTGCTCCGTCAGGGACCTCGAATTCACCCCTCCACTTT. It translates to CSAPSGTSNSPLHF.

The chain combines TRBV12-3 or TRBV12-4 with TRBJ2-5; possible D gene TRBD2, 5 bases. The CDR3 extends over 13 amino acids. Trimming shortened V by 3 bases and J by 3 bases, and 8 bases separated the two germline ends. This CDR3 reads CASSFTREETQYF. The CDR3 DNA sequence: TGTGCCAGCAGTTTCACTAGAGAAGAGACCCAGTACTTC.

The chain employs TRBV7-9 and TRBJ2-7; the D gene is possibly TRBD2 (5 bases). The germline V gene encodes CDR1 SEHNR and CDR2 FQNEAQ (reference sequence). Trimming pared 5 bases from V and 5 bases from J, leaving 13 bases between. The CDR3 is 13 residues long. DNA for the CDR3: TGTGCCAGCAGCATCTCCGGAGGCAACGAGCAGTACTTC. Its protein product is CASSISGGNEQYF.

The rearrangement joins TRBV7-9 to TRBJ2-7; the match to TRBD2 covers 7 bases. Looked up from germline, CDR1 is SEHNR and CDR2 is FQNEAQ (reference sequence). The CDR3 contains 14 residues. With V trimmed by 4 bases and J by 2 bases, 5 bases remained unmatched. For the CDR3, the DNA is TGTGCCAGCAGCTGGGAGGGCAGAACCTACGAGCAGTACTTC. Protein sequence: CASSWEGRTYEQYF.

The chain is built from TRBV5-6 and TRBJ1-2; D perhaps matches TRBD1 (5 bases). Trimming pared 6 bases from V and 8 bases from J, leaving 17 bases between. The CDR3 contains 13 residues. CDR1 is SGHDT, CDR2 YYEEEE, per germline. As DNA, the CDR3 is TGTGCCAGCACCCTGGGCGGGGGGATAGGCTACACCTTC. This encodes CASTLGGGIGYTF.

The CDR3 DNA reads as TGCAGTGCCGGCTGGGGGAGGGAGACCCAGTACTTC. This translates into CSAGWGRETQYF. The chain joins TRBV20-1 to TRBJ2-5; possibly TRBD2 for D (6 bases). Trimming pared 6 bases from V and 5 bases from J, leaving 13 bases between. The CDR3 extends over 12 amino acids. Germline V gene data show CDR1 as DFQATT and CDR2 as SNEGSKA (reference sequence).

The chain employs TRBV7-2 and TRBJ2-7; TRBD1 or TRBD2 may be the D gene (6 bases each). The CDR3 spans 16 residues. In germline, CDR1 is SGHTA, CDR2 FQGNSA. Trimming pared 7 bases from V and 0 bases from J, leaving 19 bases between. In DNA, the CDR3 is TGTGCCAGCACCCCCCCGGGGGCCTATATCTCCTACGAGCAGTACTTC. Residues: CASTPPGAYISYEQYF.

This chain connects TRBV4-1 to TRBJ2-5, with D possibly being TRBD1 (6 bases). The germline V and J ends were trimmed by 5 bases and 5 bases, with 18 bases remaining between them. CDR3 length equals 15 residues. Germline-derived CDR1 and CDR2 are MGHRA and YSYEKL. This chain's CDR3 is CASSYQTGPAETQYF. The CDR3 DNA sequence: TGCGCCAGCAGCTACCAGACAGGCCCTGCGGAGACCCAGTACTTC.

The rearrangement links TRBV9 to TRBJ2-2; 8 bases align to TRBD2. The CDR3 loop spans 16 amino acids. V was clipped by 4 bases and J by 8 bases; unmatched bases: 13. The germline CDR1 and CDR2 sequences are SGDLS and YYNGEE. The CDR3 bases are TGTGCCAGCAGCCGAAGCGGGAGTGCCGGAGGGGGGGAGCTGTTTTTT. It is translated as CASSRSGSAGGGELFF.

The chain has TRBV3-1 and TRBJ2-1, with D possibly being TRBD2 (7 bases). Germline V gives CDR1 LGHDT, CDR2 YNNKEL (reference sequence). The CDR3 totals 15 residues. The CDR3 nucleotides read TGTGCTTGCAGGGGAAGGGAGGGATCCTACAATGAGCAGTTCTTC. It is translated as CACRGREGSYNEQFF.

The chain links TRBV6-1 to TRBJ2-7; D gene ambiguous. V gave up 1 base and J gave up 4 bases, with 5 bases separating them. This CDR3 comprises 12 residues. CDR1 and CDR2 (germline): MNHNS, SASEGT. CDR3 region: CASSEVRYEQYF. The CDR3 DNA reads TGTGCCAGCAGTGAAGTTCGGTACGAGCAGTACTTC.

The chain recombines TRBV10-3 with TRBJ2-3; D ambiguous. Trimming removed 7 bases from V and 2 bases from J, with 7 bases in between. The germline CDR1 and CDR2 sequences are ENHRY and SYGVKD. The CDR3 runs 12 residues. CDR3: CAIKNDTDTQYF. The CDR3, as DNA: TGTGCCATCAAGAATGACACAGATACGCAGTATTTT.